This T cell receptor beta chain was retrieved from a study of CD8 T cells in ankylosing spondylitis. Concerning this clonotype: Its antigen remains unidentified.

V was cut by 6 bases and J by 5 bases, with 14 bases left in between. Germline V CDR1 and CDR2: DFQATT, SNEGSKA (reference sequence). The CDR3 is made up of 12 amino acids. General study results and limits: Among TCR beta sequences, a motif of several highly homologous variants appeared characteristic of ankylosing spondylitis blood.

From the 5' RACE reads, TCRdb called clonotypes with MiXCR, one entry per CDR3 protein. The sample yields a few hundred thousand distinct CDR3 sequences, 20% to 25% seen once. Sequenced sample: blood, either unsorted or a sorted T cell fraction (not recorded which). The clonotype originates from a male donor with ankylosing spondylitis or in good health (not recorded which). The chain combines TRBV20-1 with TRBJ2-7, with D perhaps being TRBD1 or TRBD2 (5 bases each). Here the CDR3 reads CSADPGLNEQYF. Written as DNA, the CDR3 is TGCAGTGCGGACCCGGGGCTCAACGAGCAGTACTTC.